These T cell receptor beta chains were read from a single sample in a study of blood T cells in healthy people across ages. Using its own MiXCR run on the 5' RACE reads, TCRdb lists one record per CDR3 protein. Of hundreds of thousands of distinct CDR3 sequences listed, more than 20% were seen once; the top ten hold under 4%. Source material: blood. The origin of the receptors is a man between 65 and 85 years old in good health. Each CDR3 is given with its conserved first and last residue. Some rows have no size entry. The others give once, few or many, or a class for an expanded clone.

NA,TRBV5-8,TRBJ1-4,CASSLDFGAEKLFF
NA,TRBV20-1,TRBJ1-1,CSAKDNGQGGEAFF
NA,TRBV11-2,NA,CASSTLTRQGSYEQYF
NA,TRBV3-1,TRBJ1-4,CASSQDPFGYSELNEKLFF
NA,TRBV4-1,TRBJ1-4,CASSQTGQAEKLFF
NA,TRBV11-1,TRBJ2-5,CACSARIQETQYF
NA,TRBV5-1,TRBJ2-5,CASSLADGGAETQYF
NA,TRBV18,TRBJ2-5,CASTLDREQETQYF
many,TRBV13,TRBJ2-1,CASSLKGNEQFF
NA,TRBV28,TRBJ2-6,CASSSNTGPSGANVLTF
many,TRBV7-2,TRBJ1-1,CASSFNQNTEAFF
many,TRBV28,TRBJ2-6,CASSLVAGGANVLTF
NA,TRBV6-1,TRBJ2-3,CASSASRADTQYF
many,TRBV18,TRBJ2-5,CASSPLSGTAETQYF
few,TRBV6-6,TRBJ2-4,CASGTGPNIQYF
once,TRBV12-3/TRBV12-4,TRBJ1-4,CASRTQGREKLFF
few,TRBV12-3/TRBV12-4,TRBJ2-5,CASGSKTGEETQYF
few,TRBV20-1,TRBJ2-1,CSAPGQLGNEQFF
NA,TRBV28,TRBJ2-1,CASSFEDMDIYNEQFF
NA,TRBV20-1,TRBJ2-5,CSGTRGGLYETQNF
NA,TRBV3-1,TRBJ2-5,CASSQVGAQYF
NA,TRBV2,TRBJ2-3,CASSESGGRSTDTQYF
few,TRBV7-2,TRBJ2-6,CASSTSTGAGANVLTF
few,TRBV7-8,TRBJ2-3,CDRAWLAAGDTQYF
many,TRBV2,TRBJ2-7,CASSPGPPYEQYF
few,TRBV4-1,TRBJ2-7,CASSQVGVAYAQYF
NA,TRBV14,TRBJ1-3,CASSPRTAFSGNTIYF
NA,TRBV6-5,TRBJ1-2,CASSEGGRGYTF
NA,TRBV28,TRBJ1-2,CASTPEGYGYTF
NA,TRBV28,TRBJ1-5,CASRTAQPQHF
NA,TRBV7-9,TRBJ2-7,CASSLSHLYEQYF
NA,TRBV7-8,NA,CASSLVLAGVFNEQFF
many,TRBV20-1,TRBJ2-1,CSASGWGVNEQFF
NA,TRBV9,TRBJ2-5,CASSEFSGGPEETQYF
NA,TRBV7-9,TRBJ2-7,CASSSQGEGEQYF
NA,TRBV3-1,TRBJ1-1,CASSHGGQEAFF
few,TRBV28,TRBJ2-6,CASMGVSGANVLTF
few,TRBV5-6,TRBJ2-7,CASSQSTPGTTYEQYF
NA,TRBV15,TRBJ2-1,CATSRVTSNEQFF
many,TRBV20-1,TRBJ2-3,CSARTPRVTDTQYF
NA,TRBV28,TRBJ2-1,CASSSGGGAANNEQFF
NA,TRBV20-1,TRBJ2-5,CSARDIQYQETQYF
few,TRBV20-1,TRBJ2-5,CSAISGRAYNEQLF
few,TRBV18,TRBJ2-3,CASSPSQMVTDTQYF
NA,TRBV15,TRBJ2-4,CATSSSGNRNIQYF
once,TRBV7-6,TRBJ2-5,CASSPRQGSNIETQYF
NA,TRBV5-6,TRBJ2-1,CASTFRTGEANEQFF
few,TRBV29-1,TRBJ2-2,CSVEGRNTGELFF
few,TRBV27,TRBJ2-7,CASKRVGVSYEQHF